This T cell receptor beta chain was found in a study of T cell changes during pregnancy in multiple sclerosis. Profiling relied on immunoSEQ multiplex PCR, and the TCRdb table lists in-frame clones only, not all of them. This table has around 69,000 clones, 90% appearing once. With 0 bases removed from V and 9 bases from J, the gap between germline ends came to 9 bases. CDR3 length equals 13 residues. Germline lookup yields CDR1 SGHAT and CDR2 FQNNGV. This material consisted of peripheral blood, taken in the second trimester of pregnancy. This TCR was recovered from a female donor in good health, enrolled as a control in a pregnancy study. The V gene is TRBV11-2, the J gene TRBJ2-1; D is unclear. The CDR3 region has the DNA TGTGCCAGCAGCTTAGAGAGTGGCGGTGAGCAGTTCTTC. It encodes CASSLESGGEQFF.